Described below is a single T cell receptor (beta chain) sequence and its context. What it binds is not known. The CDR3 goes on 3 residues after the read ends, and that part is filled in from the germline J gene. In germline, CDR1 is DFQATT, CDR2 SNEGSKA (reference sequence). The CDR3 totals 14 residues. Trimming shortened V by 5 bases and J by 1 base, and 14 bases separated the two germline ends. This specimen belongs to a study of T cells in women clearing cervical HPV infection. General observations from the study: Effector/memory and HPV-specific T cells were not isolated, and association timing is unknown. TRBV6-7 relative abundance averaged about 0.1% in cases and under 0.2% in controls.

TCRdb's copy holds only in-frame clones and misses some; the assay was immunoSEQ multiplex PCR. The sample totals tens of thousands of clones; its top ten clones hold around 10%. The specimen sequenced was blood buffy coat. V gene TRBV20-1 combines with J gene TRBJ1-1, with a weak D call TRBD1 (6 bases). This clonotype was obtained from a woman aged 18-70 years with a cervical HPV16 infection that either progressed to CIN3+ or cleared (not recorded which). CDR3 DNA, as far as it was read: TGCAGTGCTTCGTGGACAGAGTCGAACACTGAA. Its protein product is CSASWTESNTE. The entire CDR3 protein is CSASWTESNTEAFF.